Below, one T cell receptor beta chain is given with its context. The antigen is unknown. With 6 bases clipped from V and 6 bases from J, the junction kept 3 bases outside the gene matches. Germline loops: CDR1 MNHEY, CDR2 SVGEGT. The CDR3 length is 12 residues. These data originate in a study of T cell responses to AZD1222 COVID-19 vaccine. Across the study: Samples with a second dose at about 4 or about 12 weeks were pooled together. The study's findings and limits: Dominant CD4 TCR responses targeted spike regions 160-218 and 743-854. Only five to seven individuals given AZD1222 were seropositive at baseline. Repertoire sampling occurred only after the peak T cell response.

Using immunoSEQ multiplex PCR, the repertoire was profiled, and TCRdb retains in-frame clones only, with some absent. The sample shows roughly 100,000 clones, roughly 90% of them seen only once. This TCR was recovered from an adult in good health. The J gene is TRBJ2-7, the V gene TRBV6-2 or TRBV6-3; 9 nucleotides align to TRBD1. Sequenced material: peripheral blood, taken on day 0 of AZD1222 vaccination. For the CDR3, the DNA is TGTGCCAGCAGCCGGACAGGGGCCGAGCAGTACTTC. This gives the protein CASSRTGAEQYF.